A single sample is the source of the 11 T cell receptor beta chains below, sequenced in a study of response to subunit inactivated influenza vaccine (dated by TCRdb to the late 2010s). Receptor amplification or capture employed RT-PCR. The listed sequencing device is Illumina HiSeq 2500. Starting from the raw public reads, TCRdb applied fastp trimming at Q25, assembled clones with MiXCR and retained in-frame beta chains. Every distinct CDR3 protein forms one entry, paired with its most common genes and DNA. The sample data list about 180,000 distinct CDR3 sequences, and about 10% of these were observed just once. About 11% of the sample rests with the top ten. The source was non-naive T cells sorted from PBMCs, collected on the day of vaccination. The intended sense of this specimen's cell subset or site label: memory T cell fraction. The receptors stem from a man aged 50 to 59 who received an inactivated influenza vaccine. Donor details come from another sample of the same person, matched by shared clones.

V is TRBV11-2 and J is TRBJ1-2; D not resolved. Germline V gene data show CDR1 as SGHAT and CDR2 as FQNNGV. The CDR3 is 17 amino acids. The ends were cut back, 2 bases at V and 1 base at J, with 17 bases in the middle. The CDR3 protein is CASSLSANRAGNYGYTF. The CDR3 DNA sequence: TGTGCCAGCAGCTTATCGGCCAATCGGGCTGGTAACTATGGCTACACCTTC.

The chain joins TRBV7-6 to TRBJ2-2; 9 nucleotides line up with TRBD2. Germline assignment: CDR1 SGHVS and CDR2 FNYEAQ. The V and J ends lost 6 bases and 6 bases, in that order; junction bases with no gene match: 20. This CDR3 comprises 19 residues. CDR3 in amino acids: CASSLTFERGDHRAGELFF. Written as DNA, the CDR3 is TGTGCCAGCAGTTTAACGTTCGAGCGGGGGGACCACCGAGCCGGGGAGCTGTTTTTT.

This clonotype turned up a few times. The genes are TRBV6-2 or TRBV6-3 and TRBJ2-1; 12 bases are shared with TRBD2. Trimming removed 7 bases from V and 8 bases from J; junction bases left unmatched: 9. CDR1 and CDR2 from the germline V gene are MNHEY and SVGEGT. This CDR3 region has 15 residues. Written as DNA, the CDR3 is TGTGCCAGCACAGACCGACTAGCGGGGGCCGATGAGCAGTTCTTC. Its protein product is CASTDRLAGADEQFF.

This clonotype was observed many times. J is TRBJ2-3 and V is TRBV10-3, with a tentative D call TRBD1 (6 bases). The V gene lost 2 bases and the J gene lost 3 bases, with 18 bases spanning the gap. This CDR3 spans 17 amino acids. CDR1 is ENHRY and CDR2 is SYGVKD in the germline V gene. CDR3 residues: CAISELGAGVRTDTQYF. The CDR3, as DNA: TGTGCCATCAGTGAGCTGGGCGCAGGGGTTAGGACAGATACGCAGTATTTT.

The DNA of the CDR3 is TGCAGTGCTAGACTTCCGAGACTAGCAGACTACGAGCAGTACTTC. It yields the protein CSARLPRLADYEQYF. The V call is TRBV20-1, the J call TRBJ2-7; 7 nucleotides line up with TRBD2. V shed 2 bases and J 3 bases; nucleotides not matched to a gene: 10. This CDR3 is 15 amino acids long. Germline loops: CDR1 DFQATT, CDR2 SNEGSKA (reference sequence).

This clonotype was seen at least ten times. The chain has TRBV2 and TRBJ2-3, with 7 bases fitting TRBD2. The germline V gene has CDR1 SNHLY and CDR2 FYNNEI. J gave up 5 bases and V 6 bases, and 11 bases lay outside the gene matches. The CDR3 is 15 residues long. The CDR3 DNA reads TGTGCCAGCAGAAACGTCCAGCGGGGAATAGATACGCAGTATTTT. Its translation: CASRNVQRGIDTQYF.

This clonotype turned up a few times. The CDR3 bases are TGTGCCAGCACCAGACAGGGTGGGGAAAAACTGTTTTTT. It codes for CASTRQGGEKLFF. The chain employs TRBV12-3 or TRBV12-4 and TRBJ1-4; 7 bases align to TRBD1. There are 13 residues in the CDR3. The ends lost 7 bases at V and 8 bases at J; junction bases unmatched: 7.

This chain's CDR3 is CASSQDWGLAGGPENIQYF. The CDR3 coding sequence is TGCGCCAGCAGCCAAGATTGGGGGCTAGCGGGAGGGCCGGAAAACATTCAGTACTTC. The rearrangement uses TRBV4-3 and TRBJ2-4, with 12 bases identical to TRBD2. V lost 0 bases and J lost 5; bases outside the gene matches: 11. Germline V CDR1 and CDR2: LGHNA, YSLEER. The CDR3 loop spans 19 amino acids.

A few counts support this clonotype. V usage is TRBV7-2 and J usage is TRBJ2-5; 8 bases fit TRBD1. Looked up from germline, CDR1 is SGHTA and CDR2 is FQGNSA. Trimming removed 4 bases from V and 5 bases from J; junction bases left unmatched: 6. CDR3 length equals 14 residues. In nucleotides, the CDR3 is TGTGCCAGCAGCTCCCAGGGGGCGAGGGAGACCCAGTACTTC. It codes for CASSSQGARETQYF.

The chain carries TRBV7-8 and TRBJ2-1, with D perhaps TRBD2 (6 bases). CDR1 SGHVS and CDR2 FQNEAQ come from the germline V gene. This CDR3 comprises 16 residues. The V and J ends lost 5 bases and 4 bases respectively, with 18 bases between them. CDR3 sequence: CASSPHQWGDYNEQFF. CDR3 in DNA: TGTGCCAGCAGCCCTCATCAATGGGGGGATTACAATGAGCAGTTCTTC. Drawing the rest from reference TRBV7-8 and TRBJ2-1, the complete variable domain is GAGVSQSPRYKVAKRGQDVALRCDPISGHVSLFWYQQALGQGPEFLTYFQNEAQLDKSGLPSDRFFAERPEGSVSTLKIQRTQQEDSAVYLCASSPHQWGDYNEQFFGPGTRLTVL.

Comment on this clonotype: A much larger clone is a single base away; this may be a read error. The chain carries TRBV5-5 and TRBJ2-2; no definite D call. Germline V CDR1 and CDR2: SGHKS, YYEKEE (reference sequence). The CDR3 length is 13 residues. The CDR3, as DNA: TGTGCCAGGAGCTTGGCTGTCACCGGGGAGCTGTTTTTT. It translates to CARSLAVTGELFF.